Listed here are 8 T cell receptor beta chains from one sample, sequenced in a study of blood T cell repertoires in COVID-19. Clones were sequenced by immunoSEQ multiplex PCR, and TCRdb holds only the in-frame ones, with some missing. The sample yields some 98,000 clones, 75% to 85% seen once. Sequenced material: peripheral blood. The origin of the receptors is a man aged 60-69 years with acute or convalescent COVID-19.

V is TRBV12-3 or TRBV12-4 and J is TRBJ2-7; tentative D call: TRBD2 (6 bases). The CDR3 extends over 12 amino acids. Trimming removed 6 bases from V and 4 bases from J, with 10 bases in between. The CDR3 sequence: CASSLDYYEQYF. The CDR3 region has the DNA TGTGCCAGCAGCTTGGACTATTACGAGCAGTACTTC.

This chain joins TRBV11-3 and TRBJ1-1; no reliable D call. The germline CDR1 and CDR2 sequences are SGHNT and YENEEA. The CDR3 is made up of 15 amino acids. The V end was cut by 4 bases, the J end by 4 bases, with 16 bases between. The DNA for the CDR3 is TGTGCCAGCAGCTCCCCGGGGAGGTGGAGCACTGAAGCTTTCTTT. Translating gives CASSSPGRWSTEAFF. The variable domain in full, completed from reference TRBV11-3 and TRBJ1-1, reads EAGVVQSPRYKIIEKKQPVAFWCNPISGHNTLYWYLQNLGQGPELLIRYENEEAVDDSQLPKDRFSAERLKGVDSTLKIQPAELGDSAVYLCASSSPGRWSTEAFFGQGTRLTVV.

This clone was found once. The chain links TRBV6-5 to TRBJ2-1; D remains unclear. Germline V CDR1 and CDR2: MNHEY, SVGAGI. The CDR3 sequence is 13 residues long. Trimming removed 5 bases from V and 6 bases from J, with 11 bases in between. The DNA for the CDR3 is TGTGCCAGCAGTCACGACATTGCCAATGAGCAGTTCTTC. Protein sequence: CASSHDIANEQFF.

This sequence joins TRBV25-1 and TRBJ1-1; no clear D. The CDR3 sequence is 16 residues long. V was trimmed by 10 bases and J by 0 bases, leaving 21 bases between them. Germline assignment: CDR1 MGHDK and CDR2 SYGVNS. The DNA for the CDR3 is TGTGCCACCCGGGGTAAGGGCCTTCTCATGAACACTGAAGCTTTCTTT. Translation gives CATRGKGLLMNTEAFF.

V gene TRBV6-2 or TRBV6-3 combines with J gene TRBJ1-5; 8 nucleotides line up with TRBD1. The CDR3 consists of 16 residues. Trimming at V came to 6 bases and at J to 2 bases, leaving 9 bases not matched to a gene. From germline, CDR1 is MNHEY and CDR2 SVGEGT. CDR3 nucleotides: TGTGCCAGCAGCCGCGGACTGGACAGGGGCAATCAGCCCCAGCATTTT. It translates to CASSRGLDRGNQPQHF.

The chain employs TRBV3-1 (or the pseudogene TRBV3-2) and TRBJ1-6, with a possible D match to TRBD1 (6 bases). From germline, CDR1 is LGHDT and CDR2 YNNKEL (reference sequence). Deletions cut 8 bases from V and 6 bases from J, with 17 bases between. This CDR3 is built from 15 residues. This chain's CDR3 is CASSEGGVSNSPLHF. CDR3 sequence (DNA): TGTGCCAGCTCGGAGGGGGGGGTATCTAATTCACCCCTCCACTTT.

This clone appeared a single time. The rearrangement links TRBV18 to TRBJ1-6, with D hard to call. CDR3 length equals 15 residues. The ends were cut back, 1 base at V and 6 bases at J, with 10 bases in the middle. Per germline, CDR1 KGHSH and CDR2 LQKENI. The CDR3: CASSPLEQTNSPLHF. CDR3 nucleotide sequence: TGTGCCAGCTCACCACTTGAACAGACTAATTCACCCCTCCACTTT.

V usage is TRBV6-6 and J usage is TRBJ2-7; perhaps TRBD2 as D (6 bases). V lost 2 bases, J lost 6 bases, and 17 bases lay in between. The germline V gene has CDR1 MNHNY and CDR2 SVGAGI (reference sequence). This CDR3 contains 15 residues. The CDR3 DNA reads TGTGCCAGCAGTTACATTGAGGGAGGTACCGGCGAGCAGTACGTC. It translates to CASSYIEGGTGEQYV.